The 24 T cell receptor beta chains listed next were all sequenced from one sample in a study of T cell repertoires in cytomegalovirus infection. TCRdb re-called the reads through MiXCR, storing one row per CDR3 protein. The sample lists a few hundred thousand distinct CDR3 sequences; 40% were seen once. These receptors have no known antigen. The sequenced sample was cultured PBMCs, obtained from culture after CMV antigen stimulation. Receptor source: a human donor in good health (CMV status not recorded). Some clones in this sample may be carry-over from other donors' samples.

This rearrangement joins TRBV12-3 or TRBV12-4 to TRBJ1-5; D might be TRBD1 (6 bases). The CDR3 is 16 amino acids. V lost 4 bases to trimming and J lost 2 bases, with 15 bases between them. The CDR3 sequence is CASSSGQSGGNQPQHF. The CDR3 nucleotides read TGTGCCAGCAGTTCCGGACAGTCTGGGGGCAATCAGCCCCAGCATTTT.

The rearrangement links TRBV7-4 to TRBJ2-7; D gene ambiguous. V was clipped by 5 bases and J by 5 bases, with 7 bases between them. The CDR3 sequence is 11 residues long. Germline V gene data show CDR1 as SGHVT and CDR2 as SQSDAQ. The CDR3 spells CASSQGHEQYF. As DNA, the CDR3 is TGTGCCAGCAGCCAAGGCCACGAGCAGTACTTC.

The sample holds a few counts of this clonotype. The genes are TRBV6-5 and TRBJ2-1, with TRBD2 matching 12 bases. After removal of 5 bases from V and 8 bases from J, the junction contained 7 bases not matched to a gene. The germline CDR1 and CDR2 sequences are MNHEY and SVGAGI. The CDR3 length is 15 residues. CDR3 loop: CASSQTSGSWDEQFF. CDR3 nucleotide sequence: TGTGCCAGCAGTCAGACTAGCGGGAGTTGGGATGAGCAGTTCTTC.

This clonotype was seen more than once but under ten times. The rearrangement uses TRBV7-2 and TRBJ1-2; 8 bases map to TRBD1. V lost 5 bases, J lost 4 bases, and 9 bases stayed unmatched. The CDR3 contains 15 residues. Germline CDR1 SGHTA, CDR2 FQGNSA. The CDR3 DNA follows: TGTGCCAGCAGCACCCAAGGACAGGGATTCTATGGCTACACCTTC. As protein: CASSTQGQGFYGYTF.

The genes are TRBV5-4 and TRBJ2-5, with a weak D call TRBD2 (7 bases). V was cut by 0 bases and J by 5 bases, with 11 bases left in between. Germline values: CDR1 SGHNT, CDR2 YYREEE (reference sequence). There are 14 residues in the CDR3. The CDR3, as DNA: TGTGCCAGCAGCTTGGAGGGGGAGGGGGAGACCCAGTACTTC. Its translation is CASSLEGEGETQYF.

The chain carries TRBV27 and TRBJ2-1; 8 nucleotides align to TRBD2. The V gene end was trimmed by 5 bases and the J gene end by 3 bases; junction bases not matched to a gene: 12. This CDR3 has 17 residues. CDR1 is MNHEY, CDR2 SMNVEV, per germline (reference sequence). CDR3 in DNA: TGTGCCAGCAGTGCCCTTCGCGGGGGGCCCCACTACAATGAGCAGTTCTTC. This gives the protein CASSALRGGPHYNEQFF.

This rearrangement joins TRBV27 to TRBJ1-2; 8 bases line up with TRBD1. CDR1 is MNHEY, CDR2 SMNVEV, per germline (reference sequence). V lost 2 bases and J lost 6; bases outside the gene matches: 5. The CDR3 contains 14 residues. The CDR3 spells CASSLTGGGDGYTF. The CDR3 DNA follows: TGTGCCAGCAGTTTAACAGGGGGAGGAGATGGCTACACCTTC.

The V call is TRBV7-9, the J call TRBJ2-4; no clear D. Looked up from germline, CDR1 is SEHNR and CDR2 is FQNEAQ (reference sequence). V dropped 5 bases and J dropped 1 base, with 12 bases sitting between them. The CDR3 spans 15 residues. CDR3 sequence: CASSPRLGAKNIQYF. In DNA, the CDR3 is TGTGCCAGCAGCCCCCGACTGGGGGCCAAAAACATTCAGTACTTC.

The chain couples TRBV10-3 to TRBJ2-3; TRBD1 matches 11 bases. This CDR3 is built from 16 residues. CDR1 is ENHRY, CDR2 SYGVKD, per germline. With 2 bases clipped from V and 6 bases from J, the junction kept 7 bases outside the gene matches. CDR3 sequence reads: CAISESGTGGFDTQYF. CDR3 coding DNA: TGTGCCATCAGTGAGAGTGGGACAGGGGGTTTCGATACGCAGTATTTT.

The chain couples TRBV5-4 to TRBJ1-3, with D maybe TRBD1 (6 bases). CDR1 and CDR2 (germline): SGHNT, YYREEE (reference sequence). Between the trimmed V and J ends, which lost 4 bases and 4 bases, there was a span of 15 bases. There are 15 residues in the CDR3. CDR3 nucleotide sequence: TGTGCCAGCAGCCAAGGGACATCCGGGGGAAACACCATATATTTT. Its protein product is CASSQGTSGGNTIYF. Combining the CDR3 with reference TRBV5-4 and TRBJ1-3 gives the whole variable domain ETGVTQSPTHLIKTRGQQVTLRCSSQSGHNTVSWYQQALGQGPQFIFQYYREEENGRGNFPPRFSGLQFPNYSSELNVNALELDDSALYLCASSQGTSGGNTIYFGEGSWLTVV.

CDR3 coding DNA: TGCAGTGCAACGACAACTAGCGGGGTTTCAGATACGCAGTATTTT. Residues: CSATTTSGVSDTQYF. This chain joins TRBV20-1 and TRBJ2-3; TRBD2 matches 10 bases. The V and J ends lost 6 bases and 4 bases, in that order; junction bases with no gene match: 10. The germline V gene encodes CDR1 DFQATT and CDR2 SNEGSKA (reference sequence). CDR3 length: 15 residues.

The CDR3 region is CASSRGISGADEQYF. The CDR3 coding sequence is TGTGCCAGCAGCCGAGGGATTTCGGGAGCGGACGAGCAGTACTTC. This chain links TRBV7-6 with TRBJ2-7, with TRBD2 as a possible D gene (6 bases). V was clipped by 5 bases and J by 5 bases, with 19 bases between them. The CDR3 extends over 15 amino acids. The V gene's germline CDR1 is SGHVS and CDR2 FNYEAQ.

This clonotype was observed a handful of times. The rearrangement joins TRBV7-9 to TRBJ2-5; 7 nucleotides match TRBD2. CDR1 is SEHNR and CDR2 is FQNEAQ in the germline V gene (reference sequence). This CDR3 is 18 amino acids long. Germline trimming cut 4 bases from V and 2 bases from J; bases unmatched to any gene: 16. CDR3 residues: CASSSPPDGRDRQETQYF. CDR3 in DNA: TGTGCCAGCAGCTCCCCCCCTGATGGGAGGGATCGTCAAGAGACCCAGTACTTC.

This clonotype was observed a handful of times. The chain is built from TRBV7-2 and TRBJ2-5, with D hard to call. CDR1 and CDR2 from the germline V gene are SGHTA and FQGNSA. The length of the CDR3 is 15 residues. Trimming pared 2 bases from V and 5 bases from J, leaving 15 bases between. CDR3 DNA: TGTGCCAGCAGCTTATCATTCGTTCTAGGGGAGACCCAGTACTTC. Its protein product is CASSLSFVLGETQYF.

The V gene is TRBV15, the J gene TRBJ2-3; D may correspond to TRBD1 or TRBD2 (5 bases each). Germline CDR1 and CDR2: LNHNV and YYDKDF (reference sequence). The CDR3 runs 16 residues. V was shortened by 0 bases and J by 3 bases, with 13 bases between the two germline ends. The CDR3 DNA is TGTGCCACCAGCAGAGATCTGAGTGGGGGAACAGATACGCAGTATTTT. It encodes CATSRDLSGGTDTQYF. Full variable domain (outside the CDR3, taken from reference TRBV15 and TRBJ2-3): DAMVIQNPRYQVTQFGKPVTLSCSQTLNHNVMYWYQQKSSQAPKLLFHYYDKDFNNEADTPDNFQSRRPNTSFCFLDIRSPGLGDTAMYLCATSRDLSGGTDTQYFGPGTRLTVL.

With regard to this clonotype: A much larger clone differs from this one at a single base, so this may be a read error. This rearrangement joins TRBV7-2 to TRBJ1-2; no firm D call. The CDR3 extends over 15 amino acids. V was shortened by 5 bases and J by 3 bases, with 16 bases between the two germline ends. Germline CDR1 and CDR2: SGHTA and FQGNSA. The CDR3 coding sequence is TGTGCCAGCAGCCCCCGGAAAGGGATCGACTATGGCTACACCTTC. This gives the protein CASSPRKGIDYGYTF.

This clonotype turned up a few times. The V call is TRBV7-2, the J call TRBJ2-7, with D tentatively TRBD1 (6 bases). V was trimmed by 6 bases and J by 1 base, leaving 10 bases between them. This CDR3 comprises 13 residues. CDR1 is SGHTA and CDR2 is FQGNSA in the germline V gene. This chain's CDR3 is CASRGASSYEQYF. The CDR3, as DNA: TGTGCCAGCAGGGGGGCATCATCCTACGAGCAGTACTTC. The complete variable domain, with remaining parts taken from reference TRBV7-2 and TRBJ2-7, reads GAGVSQSPSNKVTEKGKDVELRCDPISGHTALYWYRQSLGQGLEFLIYFQGNSAPDKSGLPSDRFSAERTGGSVSTLTIQRTQQEDSAVYLCASRGASSYEQYFGPGTRLTVT.

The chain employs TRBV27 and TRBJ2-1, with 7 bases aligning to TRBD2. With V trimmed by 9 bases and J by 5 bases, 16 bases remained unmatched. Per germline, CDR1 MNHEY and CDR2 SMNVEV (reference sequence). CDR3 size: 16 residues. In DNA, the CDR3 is TGTGCCAGTCAACCGACGACGGGGAGGGCCGACAATGAGCAGTTCTTC. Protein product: CASQPTTGRADNEQFF.

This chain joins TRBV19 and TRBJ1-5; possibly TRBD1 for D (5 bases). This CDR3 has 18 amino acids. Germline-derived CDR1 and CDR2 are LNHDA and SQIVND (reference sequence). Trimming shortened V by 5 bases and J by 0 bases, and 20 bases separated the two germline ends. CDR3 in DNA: TGTGCCAGTAGTTTGGCCCTTAGGTTAGGGGATAGCAATCAGCCCCAGCATTTT. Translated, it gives CASSLALRLGDSNQPQHF.

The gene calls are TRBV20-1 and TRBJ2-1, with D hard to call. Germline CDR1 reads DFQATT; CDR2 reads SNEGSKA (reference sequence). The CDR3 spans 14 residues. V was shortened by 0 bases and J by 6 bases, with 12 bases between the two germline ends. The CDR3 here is CSARDVRGLNEQFF. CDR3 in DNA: TGCAGTGCTAGAGATGTTCGAGGTCTCAATGAGCAGTTCTTC.

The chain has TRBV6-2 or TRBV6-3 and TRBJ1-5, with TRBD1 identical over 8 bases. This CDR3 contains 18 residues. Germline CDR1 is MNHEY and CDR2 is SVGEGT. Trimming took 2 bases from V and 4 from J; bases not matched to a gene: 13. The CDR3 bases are TGTGCCAGCAGTTACCCAGTCTGGCAGGGGGCGCTTAATCAGCCCCAGCATTTT. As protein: CASSYPVWQGALNQPQHF.

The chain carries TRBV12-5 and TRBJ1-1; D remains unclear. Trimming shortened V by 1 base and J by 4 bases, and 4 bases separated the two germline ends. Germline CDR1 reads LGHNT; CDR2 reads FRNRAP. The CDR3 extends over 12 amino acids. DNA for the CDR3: TGTGCTAGTGGTTTGGGACGCACTGAAGCTTTCTTT. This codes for CASGLGRTEAFF.

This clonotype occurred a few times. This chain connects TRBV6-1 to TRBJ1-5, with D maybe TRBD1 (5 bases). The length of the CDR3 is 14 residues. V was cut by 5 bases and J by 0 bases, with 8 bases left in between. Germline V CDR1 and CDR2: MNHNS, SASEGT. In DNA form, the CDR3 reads TGTGCCAGCAGTCCCAGGGATAGCAATCAGCCCCAGCATTTT. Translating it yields CASSPRDSNQPQHF.

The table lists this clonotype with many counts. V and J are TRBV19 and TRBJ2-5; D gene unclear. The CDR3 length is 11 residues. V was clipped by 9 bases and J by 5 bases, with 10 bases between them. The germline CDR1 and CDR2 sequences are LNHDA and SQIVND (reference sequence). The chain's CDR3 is CASSIEETQYF. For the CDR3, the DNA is TGTGCCAGCTCTATCGAGGAGACCCAGTACTTC.